This TCR beta chain derives from a study of blood T cell repertoires in COVID-19. The CDR3 loop spans 11 amino acids. Germline assignment: CDR1 ENHRY and CDR2 SYGVKD. Trimming pared 8 bases from V and 0 bases from J, leaving 4 bases between. Enrollees, about 18 to 89 years old, lived in approximately 25 US areas. Each participant's cohort was designated according to participant-reported clinical history. Data came from immunoSEQ multiplex PCR; TCRdb stores just in-frame clones and leaves some out. This sample has approximately 300,000 clones, with approximately 90% found just once. The chain joins TRBV10-3 to TRBJ1-1; D ambiguous. The material sequenced was PBMCs or T cells enriched from blood (not recorded which). This receptor was identified in a young woman who had recovered from COVID-19. CDR3 region: CAIAVNTEAFF. The CDR3 coding sequence is TGTGCCATCGCAGTGAACACTGAAGCTTTCTTT.